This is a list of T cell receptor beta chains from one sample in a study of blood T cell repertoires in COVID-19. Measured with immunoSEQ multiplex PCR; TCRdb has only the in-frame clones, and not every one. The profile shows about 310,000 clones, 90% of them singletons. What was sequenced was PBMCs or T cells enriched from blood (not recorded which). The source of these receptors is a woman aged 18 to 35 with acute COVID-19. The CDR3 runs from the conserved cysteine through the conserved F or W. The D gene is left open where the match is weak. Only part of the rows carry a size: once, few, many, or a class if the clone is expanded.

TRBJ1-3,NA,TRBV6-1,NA,TGTGCCAGCAGTGAAAATCCAGGGGCCTTCTCTGGAAACACCATATATTTT,CASSENPGAFSGNTIYF
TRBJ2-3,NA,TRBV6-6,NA,TGTGCCAGCAGTTTCCAAGATACGCAGTATTTT,CASSFQDTQYF
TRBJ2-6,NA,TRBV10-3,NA,TGTGCCATCAGCCAAGGACTGCAAGTCGGCTCTGGGGCCAACGTCCTGACTTTC,CAISQGLQVGSGANVLTF
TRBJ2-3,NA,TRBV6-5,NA,TGTGCCAGCAGTTACTTCGGGGGTGGCACAGATACGCAGTATTTT,CASSYFGGGTDTQYF
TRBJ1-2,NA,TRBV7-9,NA,TGTGCCAGCAGCTCACTGACAGGAGAGTATGGCTACACCTTC,CASSSLTGEYGYTF
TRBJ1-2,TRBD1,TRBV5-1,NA,TGCGCCAGCAGCCCGGGGGACAGGGGGGCTGGCTACACCTTC,CASSPGDRGAGYTF
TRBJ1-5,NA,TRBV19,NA,TGTGCCAGTAGTATAGCCGCCGGGGATGCAGTCCAGCCCCAGCATTTT,CASSIAAGDAVQPQHF
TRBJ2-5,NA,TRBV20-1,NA,TGCAGTGCTAGTCCCCAATCCCCAGAGACCCAGTACTTC,CSASPQSPETQYF
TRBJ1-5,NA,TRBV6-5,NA,TGTGCCAGCAGCGAGGCGCAGGGAGGCCAGCCCCAGCATTTT,CASSEAQGGQPQHF
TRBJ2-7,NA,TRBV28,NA,TGTGCCAGCAGTTTGACAGCCCCCTACGAGCAGTACTTC,CASSLTAPYEQYF
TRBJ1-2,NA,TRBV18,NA,TGTGCCAGCTCACCTCAGGGGCCTGGTGACTACACCTTC,CASSPQGPGDYTF
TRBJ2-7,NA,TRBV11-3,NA,TGTGCCAGCAGCTTAGACGGACTACAGTACGAGCAGTACTTC,CASSLDGLQYEQYF
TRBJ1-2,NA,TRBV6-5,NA,TGTGCCAGCAGTTACTCGGGGGGGAGCTATGGCTACACCTTC,CASSYSGGSYGYTF
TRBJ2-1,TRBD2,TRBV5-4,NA,TGTGCCAGCAGCTTACTAGCGGGAGGGCCGAACAATGAGCAGTTCTTC,CASSLLAGGPNNEQFF
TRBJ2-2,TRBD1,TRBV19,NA,TGTGCCAGTAGTTTGTTACAGGGGGCCGGCACCGGGGAGCTGTTTTTT,CASSLLQGAGTGELFF
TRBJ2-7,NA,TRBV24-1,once,TGTGCCACCAGTGATCCAGGGACATTCCAGCAGTACTTC,CATSDPGTFQQYF
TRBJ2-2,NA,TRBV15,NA,TGTGCCACCAGCAGAGTAACAGAACCTAACACCGGGGAGCTGTTTTTT,CATSRVTEPNTGELFF
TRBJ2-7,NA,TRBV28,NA,TGTGCCAGCAGTTTATTCGGCGAAGTGACCGGGACACCTCGGAACTTC,CASSLFGEVTGTPRNF
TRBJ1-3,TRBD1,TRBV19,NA,TGTGCCAGTATCGACCCAGGGGGTAACTCTGGAAACACCATATATTTT,CASIDPGGNSGNTIYF
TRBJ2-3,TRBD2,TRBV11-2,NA,TGTGCCAGCAGCTTAGAGAGACTAGCGGGAATTTTAGATACGCAGTATTTT,CASSLERLAGILDTQYF
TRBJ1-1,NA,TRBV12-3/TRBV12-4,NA,TGTGCCAGCAGGTTTCCGGGCACTGAAGCTTTCTTT,CASRFPGTEAFF
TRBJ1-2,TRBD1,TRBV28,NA,TGTGCCAGCAGTTTATGGGGACAGACCGTATTTGGCTACACCTTC,CASSLWGQTVFGYTF
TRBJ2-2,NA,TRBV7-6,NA,TGTGCCAGCAGCTTAACCCCATACAGGGAGAAGGACAAGAGTAACACCGGGGAGCTGTTTTTT,CASSLTPYREKDKSNTGELFF
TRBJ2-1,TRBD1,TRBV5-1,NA,TGCGCCAGCAGCACAAACCCGGGACAGGGTTTCGATGAGCAGTTCTTC,CASSTNPGQGFDEQFF
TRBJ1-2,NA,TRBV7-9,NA,TGTGCCAGCAGCTTAGGCCAGGCCAGACCCTTCTTC,CASSLGQARPFF
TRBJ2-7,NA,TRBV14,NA,TGTGCCAGCAGCCAAGGACGGGTGATCCATCCCGAGCAGTACTTC,CASSQGRVIHPEQYF
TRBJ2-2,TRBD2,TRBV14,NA,TGTGCCAGCAGCCATTGGGAGGGGAGGTCGGCCGGGGAGCTGTTTTTT,CASSHWEGRSAGELFF
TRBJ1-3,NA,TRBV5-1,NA,TGCGCCAGCAGCTTGGACAGGGCTGGAAACACCATATATTTT,CASSLDRAGNTIYF
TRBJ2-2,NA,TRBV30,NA,TGTGCCTGGACCTACCACAGGGCCTACGGGGAGCTGTTTTTT,CAWTYHRAYGELFF
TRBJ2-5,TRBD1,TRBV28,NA,TGTGCCAGCAGTTTACGGGGACAGGGGGAGACCCAGTACTTC,CASSLRGQGETQYF
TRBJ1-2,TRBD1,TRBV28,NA,TGTGCCAGCAGTTCTCGTTCCGGGACAGGGGCCTATGGCTACACCTTC,CASSSRSGTGAYGYTF